This TCR beta chain was profiled in a study of blood T cell repertoires in COVID-19. Assay used: immunoSEQ multiplex PCR; TCRdb lists only in-frame clones, some missing. This table has approximately 270,000 clones, around 89% appearing once. The CDR3 extends over 14 amino acids. Germline V gene lookup returns CDR1 SNHLY and CDR2 FYNNEI. V was shortened by 6 bases and J by 9 bases, with 20 bases between the two germline ends. Seattle cases were enrolled at active infection and followed longitudinally. Material for sequencing was peripheral blood. The sequence came from a woman in her twenties or thirties with COVID-19, enrolled during active disease. The chain couples TRBV2 to TRBJ2-5; no reliable D call. CDR3 DNA sequence: TGTGCCAGCAGGAAGGCTGACAAGACGTGGGCCCAGTACTTC. Translated, it gives CASRKADKTWAQYF.